This TCR beta chain stems from a study of blood T cells in healthy people across ages. Findings and caveats of the study: Naive T cell percentage by flow cytometry tracked strongly with beta diversity.

Concerning this clonotype: The antigen is unknown.

The CDR3 totals 15 residues. Germline CDR1 and CDR2: SGHAT and FQNNGV. With a J-beta primer mix and a sample-barcoded 5' primer, a second PCR ran about 7 to 12 cycles. Using its own MiXCR run on the 5' RACE reads, TCRdb lists one record per CDR3 protein. The table includes roughly 1.4 million distinct CDR3 sequences, around 59% detected once. The material sequenced was blood. The chain combines TRBV11-2 with TRBJ2-4; tentative D call: TRBD2 (5 bases). TRBJ2-7 matches the DNA end more closely, so the J call is doubtful. This sequence originates from a man younger than 35 in good health. The CDR3 DNA reads TGTGCCAGCAGCTTATATGCGGAGACTACCTACGAGCAGTACTTC. Encoded protein: CASSLYAETTYEQYF.